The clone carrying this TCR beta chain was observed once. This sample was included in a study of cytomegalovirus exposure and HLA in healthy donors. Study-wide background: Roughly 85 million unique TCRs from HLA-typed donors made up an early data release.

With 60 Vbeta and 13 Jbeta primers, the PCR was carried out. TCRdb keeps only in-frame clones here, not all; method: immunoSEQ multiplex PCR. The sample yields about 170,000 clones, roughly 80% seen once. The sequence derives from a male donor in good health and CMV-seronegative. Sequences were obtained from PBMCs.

The CDR3 bases are TGCGCCAGCAGCACCGGACAGGGTATTTCCGAGCAGTACTTC. Encoded protein: CASSTGQGISEQYF. The chain links TRBV5-1 to TRBJ2-7; 8 positions agree with TRBD1. V shed 4 bases, J shed 6 bases, and the junction held 9 bases outside the gene matches. Per the germline V gene, CDR1 is SGHRS and CDR2 is YFSETQ. CDR3 length: 14 residues.